This T cell receptor (beta chain) was retrieved from a study of shared clonotypes between healthy human individuals. The assay was run at deep level. Clones were read by immunoSEQ multiplex PCR, and TCRdb kept only the in-frame ones, dropping some. The table shows approximately 1,000,000 clones, with 60% to 85% occurring only once. CDR3 length: 13 amino acids. With 6 bases removed from V and 1 base from J, the gap between germline ends came to 9 bases. Germline V lookup: CDR1 KGHSH, CDR2 LQKENI. The TCR sequence derives from a man aged 18 to 29 in good health. Some clones in this sample may be carry-over from other donors' samples. Specimen: memory CD4+ T cells from PBMCs. The subset denotes: CD45RA-negative fraction. The chain joins TRBV18 to TRBJ1-1; D gene uncertain. CDR3 sequence: CASSLTQNTEAFF. As DNA, the CDR3 is TGTGCCAGCTCTCTGACGCAGAACACTGAAGCTTTCTTT.